This T cell receptor beta chain was captured in a study of T cell repertoires in cytomegalovirus infection. A remark on this clonotype: What it binds is not known.

Study-level results: Ex vivo responses were dominated by HLA-C-restricted CMV-specific TCR beta clonotypes.

TCRdb re-called the reads through MiXCR, storing one row per CDR3 protein. The table has fewer than 700,000 distinct CDR3 sequences, 20% to 30% seen once. The CDR3 spans 13 residues. The germline gives CDR1 MNHEY, CDR2 SVGAGI. V was shortened by 6 bases and J by 4 bases, with 12 bases between the two germline ends. Specimen: CD8+ T cells from PBMCs. V and J are TRBV6-5 and TRBJ1-2, with D maybe TRBD1 (5 bases). The TCR originated in a human donor in good health (CMV status not recorded). Some clones in this sample may be carry-over from other donors' samples. The CDR3 region has the DNA TGTGCCAGCAGGCTGGGGGTAGCCTATGGCTACACCTTC. Protein product: CASRLGVAYGYTF.